The present T cell receptor (beta chain) was sequenced within a study of STAT3 mutations in large granular lymphocyte leukemia. Study at large: Canonical activating STAT3 mutations were detected in roughly half of the longitudinally sequenced T-LGLL patients. Roughly 40% of treated T-LGLL patients showed hematologic response to immunosuppression. Notes on the study in general: Sampling intervals varied between patients and samples. Persisting codominant clonotypes may have hidden a small pathogenic clone. Every T-cell large granular lymphocyte leukemia patient had at least one immunodominant TCR beta clonotype.

The method was immunoSEQ multiplex PCR; TCRdb's version includes in-frame clones alone and lacks a portion of them. The sample gives around 13,000 clones, under 95% of which show up once; approximately 35% is in the top ten. To note about this clone: The antigen is not known.

V was pared by 4 bases and J by 8 bases, with 14 bases of the junction left unmatched. Germline V gene lookup returns CDR1 SGHDT and CDR2 YYEEEE. The CDR3 has 15 amino acids. The V and J genes are TRBV5-6 and TRBJ1-2; TRBD1 matches 7 bases. This clonotype was sampled from a middle-aged man with T-cell large granular lymphocyte leukemia. Some clones in this sample may be carry-over from other donors' samples. Sequencing was performed on peripheral blood mononuclear cells. The CDR3 sequence: CASSPGTVLSYGYTF. The CDR3 nucleotides are TGTGCCAGCAGCCCCGGGACAGTACTGTCTTACGGCTACACCTTC.